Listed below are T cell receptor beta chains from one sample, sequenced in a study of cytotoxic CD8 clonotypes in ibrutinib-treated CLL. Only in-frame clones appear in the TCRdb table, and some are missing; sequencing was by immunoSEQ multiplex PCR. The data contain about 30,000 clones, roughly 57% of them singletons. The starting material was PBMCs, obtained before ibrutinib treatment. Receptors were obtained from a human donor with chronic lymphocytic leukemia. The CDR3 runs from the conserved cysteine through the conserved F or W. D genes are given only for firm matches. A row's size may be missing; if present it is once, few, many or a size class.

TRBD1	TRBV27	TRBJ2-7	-	TGTGCCAGCTCGGACAGGGAATGGGAGCAGTACTTC	CASSDREWEQYF
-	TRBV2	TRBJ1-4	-	TGTGCCAGCAGAGTTCTAGGGAGGACAACTAATGAAAAACTGTTTTTT	CASRVLGRTTNEKLFF
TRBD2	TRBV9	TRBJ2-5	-	TGTGCCAGCAGCCCCGGGACTAGACGTGAGACCCAGTACTTC	CASSPGTRRETQYF
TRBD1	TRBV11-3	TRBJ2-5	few	TGTGCCAGCAGCTTGACAGGGAAGGTCCAAGAGACCCAGTACTTC	CASSLTGKVQETQYF
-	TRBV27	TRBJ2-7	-	TGTGCCAGCAGTCTCCGGGGCACTGCTGTGAACGAGCAGTACTTC	CASSLRGTAVNEQYF
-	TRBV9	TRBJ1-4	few	TGTGCCAGCAGCGTAGACGTAGGGGGGAGTGAAAAACTGTTTTTT	CASSVDVGGSEKLFF
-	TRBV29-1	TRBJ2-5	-	TGCAGCGTTGACAGGGGTGGAGAGACCCAGTACTTC	CSVDRGGETQYF
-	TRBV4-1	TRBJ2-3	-	TGCGCCAGCAGCCAAGTTAAGTATTCAGATACGCAGTATTTT	CASSQVKYSDTQYF
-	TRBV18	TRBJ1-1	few	TGTGCCAGCTCACCCCCGACGCAGAACACTGAAGCTTTCTTT	CASSPPTQNTEAFF
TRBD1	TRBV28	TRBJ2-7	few	TGTGCCAGCAGTTTTCCGGGACAGGGGATCCACGAGCAGTACTTC	CASSFPGQGIHEQYF
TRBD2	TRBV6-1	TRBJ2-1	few	TGTGCCAGCAGTGCCTCGCCACTAGCGGGGCTACTTAAATCCTACAATGAGCAGTTCTTC	CASSASPLAGLLKSYNEQFF
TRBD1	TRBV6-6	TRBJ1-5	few	TGTGCCAGCAGCCTCCACAGGGGAAATCAGCCCCAGCATTTT	CASSLHRGNQPQHF
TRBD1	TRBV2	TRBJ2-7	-	TGTGCCAGCAGGAGGCCGGGACAGCGAGACTACGAGCAGTACTTC	CASRRPGQRDYEQYF
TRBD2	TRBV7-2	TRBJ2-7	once	TGTGCCAGCAGCTATAGCGGGAGGGTCCCCGAGCAGTACTTC	CASSYSGRVPEQYF
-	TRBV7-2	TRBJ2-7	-	TGTGCCAGCAGCAATCTGGGGACTGGCCTCGGCGAGCAGTACTTC	CASSNLGTGLGEQYF
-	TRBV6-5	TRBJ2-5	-	TGTGCCAGTGGAGGGGGGCAAGAGACCCAGTACTTC	CASGGGQETQYF
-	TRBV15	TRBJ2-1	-	TGTGCCACCAGCAGAGATCGGGGCACATACAATGAGCAGTTCTTC	CATSRDRGTYNEQFF
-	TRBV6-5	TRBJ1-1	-	TGTGCCAGCACTCAGGCTTCGAACACTGAAGCTTTCTTT	CASTQASNTEAFF
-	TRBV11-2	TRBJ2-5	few	TGTGCCAGCAGTACTGGGTGGCAGACCCAGTACTTC	CASSTGWQTQYF
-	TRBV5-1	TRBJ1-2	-	TGCGCCAGCAGCTTGGGGGAGCGACAGGCCAGGGGTTATGGCTACACCTTC	CASSLGERQARGYGYTF
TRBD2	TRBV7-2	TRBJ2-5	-	TGTGCCAGCAGCTTGATTAGCGGGGGGGCCCGGGAGACCCAGTACTTC	CASSLISGGARETQYF
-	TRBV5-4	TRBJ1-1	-	TGTGCCAGCAGCTTGTCACGACCGACGGGGAACACTGAAGCTTTCTTT	CASSLSRPTGNTEAFF